A selection of T cell receptor beta chains follows, all from one sample in a study of beta chain features in type 1 diabetes. Clones were sequenced by immunoSEQ multiplex PCR, and TCRdb holds only the in-frame ones, with some missing. The sample holds around 360,000 clones, over 9.5% seen once. What was sequenced was naive CD4+ T cells from blood. The receptors originated from a young woman with type 1 diabetes. The CDR3 runs from the conserved cysteine through the conserved F or W. Each record gives: D gene, clone size, J gene, V gene, CDR3 protein, CDR3 DNA. D genes are given only for firm matches. Only part of the rows carry a size: once, few, many, or a class if the clone is expanded.

>TRBD1|-|TRBJ1-4|TRBV2
CASSLQGPNEKLFF
TGTGCCAGCAGCCTACAGGGGCCTAATGAAAAACTGTTTTTT
>-|few|TRBJ2-1|TRBV7-2
CASSPGIRNEQFF
TGTGCCAGCAGCCCGGGGATACGCAATGAGCAGTTCTTC
>-|-|TRBJ2-3|TRBV29-1
CSVTQGPPTDTQYF
TGCAGCGTTACCCAGGGGCCCCCCACAGATACGCAGTATTTT
>-|few|TRBJ2-5|TRBV19
CASRLSQGLGETQYF
TGTGCCAGTCGACTTTCACAGGGTTTGGGAGAGACCCAGTACTTC
>-|-|TRBJ1-1|TRBV4-3
CASSQDLLRGKNTEAFF
TGCGCCAGCAGCCAAGATTTGTTGCGAGGTAAGAACACTGAAGCTTTCTTT
>-|-|TRBJ1-1|TRBV29-1
CSVEVTLNTEAFF
TGCAGCGTTGAGGTAACCCTAAACACTGAAGCTTTCTTT
>-|few|TRBJ1-5|TRBV5-1
CASSGGEVGQPQHF
TGCGCCAGCAGCGGGGGGGAGGTCGGGCAGCCCCAGCATTTT
>TRBD2|few|TRBJ2-1|TRBV4-1
CASSQDKASGVYNEQFF
TGCGCCAGCAGCCAAGATAAGGCTAGCGGGGTTTACAATGAGCAGTTCTTC
>TRBD2|-|TRBJ2-7|TRBV7-9
CASSLTSGGYEQYF
TGTGCCAGCAGCCTTACGTCGGGGGGGTACGAGCAGTACTTC
>-|few|TRBJ2-1|TRBV7-2
CASSRTDFYNEQFF
TGTGCCAGCAGCCGGACAGACTTCTACAATGAGCAGTTCTTC
>-|few|TRBJ2-6|TRBV7-3
CASSSQMGGIGANVLTF
TGTGCCAGCAGCTCCCAGATGGGAGGCATTGGGGCCAACGTCCTGACTTTC
>-|-|TRBJ1-1|TRBV7-9
CASSLRGGADTEAFF
TGTGCCAGCAGCTTACGGGGGGGGGCGGACACTGAAGCTTTCTTT
>TRBD1|-|TRBJ2-3|TRBV10-3
CAISGSGTGGTDTQYF
TGTGCCATCAGTGGATCCGGGACAGGGGGCACAGATACGCAGTATTTT
>-|few|TRBJ2-5|TRBV7-2
CASNAQIQETQYF
TGTGCCAGCAACGCACAGATCCAAGAGACCCAGTACTTC
>-|few|TRBJ2-5|TRBV5-1
CASSVRGREVAETQYF
TGCGCCAGCAGCGTAAGGGGCAGGGAAGTGGCGGAGACCCAGTACTTC
>-|-|TRBJ2-7|TRBV29-1
CSAGRSNGDEQYF
TGCAGCGCTGGGAGGTCAAACGGGGACGAGCAGTACTTC
>TRBD1|-|TRBJ2-7|TRBV10-3
CAISESRTGSHGQYF
TGTGCCATCAGTGAGTCGAGGACAGGCTCCCATGGGCAGTACTTC
>-|-|TRBJ1-4|TRBV10-3
CATSGATNEKLFF
TGTGCCACCTCAGGTGCAACTAATGAAAAACTGTTTTTT
>TRBD2|once|TRBJ2-2|TRBV30
CAWSAMTSGRNTGELFF
TGTGCCTGGAGTGCAATGACTAGCGGGAGGAACACCGGGGAGCTGTTTTTT
>-|-|TRBJ1-1|TRBV9
CASSVGDNTEAFF
TGTGCCAGCAGCGTAGGAGATAACACTGAAGCTTTCTTT
>-|few|TRBJ2-3|TRBV18
CASSPRQIARGKLLPSTDTQYF
TGTGCCAGCTCACCCCGACAAATCGCCCGGGGGAAACTTCTTCCAAGCACAGATACGCAGTATTTT
>TRBD1|-|TRBJ2-1|TRBV28
CASSHLGQGTYNEQFF
TGTGCCAGCAGTCACCTCGGACAGGGGACTTACAATGAGCAGTTCTTC
>TRBD2|-|TRBJ2-1|TRBV2
CATVGLAGYNEQFF
TGTGCCACCGTCGGACTAGCGGGGTACAATGAGCAGTTCTTC